Listed here are 31 T cell receptor beta chains from one sample, sequenced in a study of blood T cell repertoires in COVID-19 (dated by TCRdb to about 2020). The library was built by means of the immunoSEQ multiplex PCR assay. The source is immuneACCESS, and TCRdb retained only in-frame sequences with V and J called. Part of the clones is not carried over; for the studies checked, unresolved V genes explain less than half of this, and the remainder is unexplained. The sample records over 85,000 clones, just under 90% of which are singletons. Roughly 15% of the sample is held by the ten biggest clonotypes. Material for sequencing was peripheral blood. The receptors here all came from a human donor in a cohort sampled during active COVID-19.

The rearrangement links TRBV19 to TRBJ1-4; the D gene is possibly TRBD1 (5 bases). CDR1 is LNHDA and CDR2 is SQIVND in the germline V gene (reference sequence). The V gene lost 2 bases and the J gene lost 3 bases, with 13 bases spanning the gap. The CDR3 consists of 16 residues. CDR3 sequence: CASSIRGNAANEKLFF. The CDR3 bases are TGTGCCAGTAGTATAAGGGGAAATGCGGCTAATGAAAAACTGTTTTTT. The complete variable domain, with remaining parts taken from reference TRBV19 and TRBJ1-4, reads DGGITQSPKYLFRKEGQNVTLSCEQNLNHDAMYWYRQDPGQGLRLIYYSQIVNDFQKGDIAEGYSVSREKKESFPLTVTSAQKNPTAFYLCASSIRGNAANEKLFFGSGTQLSVL.

The chain joins TRBV11-2 to TRBJ2-2; 8 bases are shared with TRBD1. Per the germline V gene, CDR1 is SGHAT and CDR2 is FQNNGV. V shed 5 bases and J 7 bases; nucleotides not matched to a gene: 12. The CDR3 covers 16 residues. The CDR3 DNA sequence: TGTGCCAGCAGCCGGGTGGCAGGGGGCGCGGGCGGGGAGCTGTTTTTT. Its translation is CASSRVAGGAGGELFF.

This chain joins TRBV5-1 and TRBJ2-7; 9 positions agree with TRBD1. The germline gives CDR1 SGHRS, CDR2 YFSETQ. There are 21 residues in the CDR3. J was trimmed by 0 bases and V by 4 bases; bases with no gene match: 23. CDR3 region: CASSLPGQGSSLLYSSYEQYF. The CDR3, as DNA: TGCGCCAGCAGCCTTCCGGGACAGGGCAGTAGCTTACTTTATAGCTCCTACGAGCAGTACTTC.

This rearrangement joins TRBV10-2 to TRBJ2-1, with TRBD2 matching over 16 bases. The CDR3 is 14 residues long. Germline CDR1 and CDR2: WSHSY and SAAADI. V trimming: 6 bases; J trimming: 10 bases; junction bases outside the gene matches: 3. The CDR3 sequence: CASSGTSGGGEQFF. For the CDR3, the DNA is TGCGCCAGCAGCGGGACTAGCGGGGGGGGCGAGCAGTTCTTC.

V is TRBV7-9 and J is TRBJ2-1; the D gene is possibly TRBD2 (5 bases). V dropped 1 base and J dropped 4 bases, with 11 bases sitting between them. Germline V gene data show CDR1 as SEHNR and CDR2 as FQNEAQ (reference sequence). This CDR3 spans 15 amino acids. Here the CDR3 reads CASSLGRTVYNEQFF. The DNA for the CDR3 is TGTGCCAGCAGCTTAGGTCGGACTGTATACAATGAGCAGTTCTTC.

This clone was seen only once. The rearrangement joins TRBV2 to TRBJ2-3, with D possibly matching TRBD2 (6 bases). There are 16 residues in the CDR3. The germline V gene encodes CDR1 SNHLY and CDR2 FYNNEI. Trimming stripped 3 bases from V and 3 bases from J, with 16 bases between. CDR3 in DNA: TGTGCCAGCAGTGATATACGGGAGATCGGGACAGATACGCAGTATTTT. Translation gives CASSDIREIGTDTQYF.

This chain connects TRBV12-3 or TRBV12-4 to TRBJ2-5; 8 bases match TRBD2. The CDR3 has 13 residues. V trimming: 5 bases; J trimming: 2 bases; junction bases outside the gene matches: 1. The CDR3 DNA sequence: TGTGCCAGCAGTAAGCGGGGGCAAGAGACCCAGTACTTC. It translates to CASSKRGQETQYF.

This clone was observed a single time. V usage is TRBV7-8 and J usage is TRBJ1-6, with D hard to call. The CDR3 length is 14 residues. Trimming cost V 5 bases and J 9 bases, with 14 bases left between them. The germline CDR1 and CDR2 sequences are SGHVS and FQNEAQ. CDR3 sequence reads: CASSLTQTGSPLHF. CDR3 in DNA: TGTGCCAGCAGCCTCACTCAAACTGGTTCACCCCTCCACTTT.

The chain joins TRBV10-3 to TRBJ1-6; D gene unclear. The CDR3 totals 15 residues. Germline V CDR1 and CDR2: ENHRY, SYGVKD. V lost 5 bases, J lost 5 bases, and 13 bases lay in between. The CDR3 protein is CAISPKMRDNSPLHF. The CDR3 DNA is TGTGCCATCAGTCCCAAAATGAGGGATAATTCACCCCTCCACTTT.

The chain uses TRBV19 and TRBJ1-6; D remains unclear. V lost 7 bases, J lost 3 bases, and 10 bases lay in between. The CDR3 runs to 14 residues. Per the germline V gene, CDR1 is LNHDA and CDR2 is SQIVND (reference sequence). In DNA form, the CDR3 reads TGTGCCAGTACAGCGGTTATCTATAATTCACCCCTCCACTTT. Its protein product is CASTAVIYNSPLHF.

The J gene is TRBJ1-2, the V gene TRBV9; tentatively, D is TRBD1 (5 bases). This CDR3 region has 16 residues. Trimming cost V 4 bases and J 4 bases, with 20 bases left between them. Germline loops: CDR1 SGDLS, CDR2 YYNGEE. The CDR3 sequence is CASSLRGQGGSYGYTF. The CDR3 nucleotides are TGTGCCAGCAGCCTCAGAGGGCAGGGAGGGTCCTATGGCTACACCTTC.

This clone has just one count. The chain employs TRBV5-4 and TRBJ2-7; D might be TRBD2 (6 bases). The CDR3 has 15 amino acids. Trimming left V 0 bases short and J 6 bases short, with 16 bases between. The V gene's germline CDR1 is SGHNT and CDR2 YYREEE (reference sequence). CDR3 bases: TGTGCCAGCAGCTTGGGGGGCGGGGCCCCGTCCGAGCAGTACTTC. Residues: CASSLGGGAPSEQYF. Complete variable domain (other parts from reference TRBV5-4 and TRBJ2-7): ETGVTQSPTHLIKTRGQQVTLRCSSQSGHNTVSWYQQALGQGPQFIFQYYREEENGRGNFPPRFSGLQFPNYSSELNVNALELDDSALYLCASSLGGGAPSEQYFGPGTRLTVT.

The chain recombines TRBV7-9 with TRBJ2-3, with a possible D match to TRBD2 (6 bases). The germline V gene has CDR1 SEHNR and CDR2 FQNEAQ (reference sequence). The ends were cut back, 5 bases at V and 0 bases at J, with 12 bases in the middle. The CDR3 loop spans 15 amino acids. The CDR3 DNA sequence: TGTGCCAGCAGCCGGGGACTTACAAGCACAGATACGCAGTATTTT. As protein: CASSRGLTSTDTQYF.

The gene calls are TRBV7-9 and TRBJ1-5; 9 nucleotides align to TRBD1. With 7 bases clipped from V and 4 bases from J, the junction kept 2 bases outside the gene matches. Germline V gene lookup returns CDR1 SEHNR and CDR2 FQNEAQ (reference sequence). This CDR3 is built from 13 residues. The DNA of the CDR3 is TGTGCCAGCACCGGGACAGGGAATCAGCCCCAGCATTTT. This gives the protein CASTGTGNQPQHF.

This chain uses TRBV28 with TRBJ1-1; TRBD1 aligns across 7 bases. The CDR3 has 14 residues. Germline CDR1 is MDHEN and CDR2 is SYDVKM. V lost 5 bases to trimming and J lost 4 bases; unmatched junction nucleotides: 7. DNA for the CDR3: TGTGCCAGCAGTCTTACGAACAGGGGCACTGAAGCTTTCTTT. Translating gives CASSLTNRGTEAFF.

V and J are TRBV7-9 and TRBJ1-2; possible D gene TRBD1, 6 bases. This CDR3 comprises 14 residues. With 1 base removed from V and 14 bases from J, the gap between germline ends came to 20 bases. The germline V gene has CDR1 SEHNR and CDR2 FQNEAQ (reference sequence). CDR3 coding DNA: TGTGCCAGCAGCTTAGTCCTGGGGGCCGTAACGATTACCTTC. Translating gives CASSLVLGAVTITF.

The chain combines TRBV6-5 with TRBJ2-1; TRBD2 is a possible D gene (7 bases). Per the germline V gene, CDR1 is MNHEY and CDR2 is SVGAGI. The CDR3 is 14 amino acids. The germline V and J ends were trimmed by 6 bases and 11 bases, with 20 bases remaining between them. CDR3 sequence (DNA): TGTGCCAGCAGACTAGGGGGGGTCCGGGAGCAGCAGTTCTTC. Translating it yields CASRLGGVREQQFF.

This rearrangement joins TRBV18 to TRBJ2-7; 9 bases agree with TRBD1. Germline V gene lookup returns CDR1 KGHSH and CDR2 LQKENI. The CDR3 has 15 residues. V shed 5 bases and J 6 bases; nucleotides not matched to a gene: 11. The CDR3 spells CASSFPGQGIFEQYF. In DNA form, the CDR3 reads TGTGCCAGCTCATTCCCGGGACAGGGAATATTCGAGCAGTACTTC.

This clone has just a few counts. The genes are TRBV7-9 and TRBJ1-5, with D uncertain. From germline, CDR1 is SEHNR and CDR2 FQNEAQ (reference sequence). The V end lost 5 bases, the J end lost 1 base, and 12 bases lay between the germline ends. There are 15 residues in the CDR3. CDR3 sequence: CASSAGGSSNQPQHF. The CDR3, as DNA: TGTGCCAGCAGCGCTGGCGGGTCGAGCAATCAGCCCCAGCATTTT.

The chain uses TRBV29-1 and TRBJ2-1; tentative D call: TRBD1 (5 bases). The V end was cut by 7 bases, the J end by 8 bases, with 15 bases between. The CDR3 is 12 amino acids. Germline V CDR1 and CDR2: SQVTM, ANQGSEA. The CDR3 region has the DNA TGCAGCGCCTGGACAATATCCGATGAGCAGTTCTTC. Translating it yields CSAWTISDEQFF.

V gene TRBV4-1 combines with J gene TRBJ1-1; 7 bases match TRBD1. The germline CDR1 and CDR2 sequences are MGHRA and YSYEKL. Losses at the gene ends were 2 bases for V and 1 base for J; bases not matched to a gene: 1. This CDR3 contains 14 residues. In DNA form, the CDR3 reads TGCGCCAGCAGCCAACGGGACAGGAACACTGAAGCTTTCTTT. It encodes CASSQRDRNTEAFF.

This sequence joins TRBV7-6 and TRBJ1-2, with D hard to call. V gave up 0 bases and J gave up 0 bases, with 8 bases separating them. The CDR3 covers 15 residues. CDR1 is SGHVS and CDR2 is FNYEAQ in the germline V gene. The CDR3, as DNA: TGTGCCAGCAGCTTAGCCGCAGAAACTAACTATGGCTACACCTTC. Protein: CASSLAAETNYGYTF.

The chain joins TRBV28 to TRBJ2-7; 13 nucleotides align to TRBD2. The CDR3 is made up of 13 amino acids. Germline values: CDR1 MDHEN, CDR2 SYDVKM. Trimming removed 8 bases from V and 9 bases from J; junction bases left unmatched: 7. CDR3 residues: CASQRLAGGPQYF. CDR3 DNA sequence: TGTGCCAGCCAAAGACTAGCGGGAGGCCCGCAGTACTTC.

CDR3 sequence reads: CASSFLESDGYTF. The CDR3 bases are TGTGCCAGCAGCTTCTTAGAGTCCGATGGCTACACCTTC. The J gene is TRBJ1-2, the V gene TRBV7-9; D gene unclear. Trimming removed 3 bases at V and 6 bases at J, with 11 bases between. The CDR3 consists of 13 residues. The germline gives CDR1 SEHNR, CDR2 FQNEAQ (reference sequence).

This clone was detected a few times. The chain couples TRBV7-3 to TRBJ2-1; tentatively, D is TRBD2 (6 bases). Deletions cut 5 bases from V and 9 bases from J, with 14 bases between. The CDR3 covers 13 residues. Germline CDR1 and CDR2: SGHTA and FQGTGA. The DNA of the CDR3 is TGTGCCAGCAGCCCGGGACTTTTGGGTGAGCAGTTCTTC. As protein: CASSPGLLGEQFF.

This chain's CDR3 is CASSPATGHFFYEQYF. CDR3 DNA sequence: TGTGCCAGCAGCCCGGCAACAGGGCACTTTTTCTACGAGCAGTACTTC. V and J are TRBV7-8 and TRBJ2-7; the D gene is possibly TRBD1 (6 bases). Germline assignment: CDR1 SGHVS and CDR2 FQNEAQ. This CDR3 spans 16 amino acids. Deletions cut 5 bases from V and 3 bases from J, with 20 bases between.

The J gene is TRBJ2-1, the V gene TRBV25-1; D gene unclear. The CDR3 covers 14 residues. Looked up from germline, CDR1 is MGHDK and CDR2 is SYGVNS. Trimming stripped 3 bases from V and 5 bases from J, with 11 bases between. In DNA, the CDR3 is TGTGCCAGCAGTGAGGGCCGAAATCACAATGAGCAGTTCTTC. Translating it yields CASSEGRNHNEQFF.

V usage is TRBV5-1 and J usage is TRBJ2-7; no clear D. This CDR3 comprises 13 residues. The germline V gene encodes CDR1 SGHRS and CDR2 YFSETQ. The germline V and J ends were trimmed by 0 bases and 4 bases, with 8 bases remaining between them. The chain's CDR3 is CASSLGSEYEQYF. The CDR3 DNA follows: TGCGCCAGCAGCTTGGGGTCTGAGTACGAGCAGTACTTC.

This rearrangement joins TRBV30 to TRBJ2-4; tentatively, D is TRBD2 (6 bases). The CDR3 is 20 amino acids. Trimming removed 5 bases from V and 0 bases from J, with 29 bases in between. Per germline, CDR1 GTSNPN and CDR2 SVGIG (reference sequence). Written as DNA, the CDR3 is TGTGCCTGGCGCCAAACCCCCTCGTCTAGCGCACTACTAGCCAAAAACATTCAGTACTTC. Translating it yields CAWRQTPSSSALLAKNIQYF. The whole variable domain, filled in from reference TRBV30 and TRBJ2-4, reads SQTIHQWPATLVQPVGSPLSLECTVEGTSNPNLYWYRQAAGRGLQLLFYSVGIGQISSEVPQNLSASRPQDRQFILSSKKLLLSDSGFYLCAWRQTPSSSALLAKNIQYFGAGTRLSVL.

This clone was found once. The chain employs TRBV11-2 and TRBJ2-2, with a possible D match to TRBD1 (5 bases). CDR3 length: 15 residues. V lost 0 bases and J 4 bases, leaving 9 bases between the germline ends. Germline V gene data show CDR1 as SGHAT and CDR2 as FQNNGV. The CDR3 DNA is TGTGCCAGCAGCTTAGAGAGGACAAGCACCGGGGAGCTGTTTTTT. Encoded protein: CASSLERTSTGELFF.

In this sample, this clone turned up once. The CDR3 loop is CASSISRGGGNTIYF. CDR3 nucleotides: TGTGCCAGTAGTATAAGCAGGGGTGGTGGAAACACCATATATTTT. The chain recombines TRBV19 with TRBJ1-3, with a possible D match to TRBD1 (6 bases). The CDR3 loop spans 15 amino acids. Germline V gene sequence: CDR1 LNHDA, CDR2 SQIVND (reference sequence). Deletions cut 2 bases from V and 3 bases from J, with 11 bases between.